A selection of T cell receptor beta chains follows, all from one sample in a study of Ad26.COV2.S vaccination and SARS-CoV-2 variants. Assay: immunoSEQ multiplex PCR; the TCRdb copy retains only in-frame clones and omits some. Among approximately 280,000 clones listed, about 87% were seen once. Sample: peripheral blood, taken in a trial of Ad26.COV2.S vaccine versus placebo. The receptors stem from a person between 18 and 59 years old who received the Ad26.COV2.S COVID-19 vaccine or a placebo. Each CDR3 is given with its conserved first and last residue.

J | V | CDR3
TRBJ2-5 | TRBV19 | CASNENQGRQETQYF
TRBJ2-5 | TRBV9 | CASSVSPVQETQYF
TRBJ2-1 | TRBV28 | CASSLNNEQFF
TRBJ2-5 | TRBV10-3 | CAISFGGQETQYF
TRBJ2-7 | TRBV19 | CASSPGTSGIYEQYF
TRBJ1-2 | TRBV12-3/TRBV12-4 | CASRRGTGEGYTF
TRBJ2-7 | TRBV18 | CASSPPASKSYEQYF
TRBJ2-2 | TRBV5-1 | CASSGTSGSTGELFF
TRBJ1-4 | TRBV6-5 | CASSGFGSLFF
TRBJ1-2 | TRBV5-4 | CASSYLQAQTYGYTF
TRBJ2-7 | TRBV5-8 | CASSPTVAYEQYF
TRBJ2-1 | TRBV7-2 | CASSGRGTTYNEQFF
TRBJ2-5 | TRBV5-6 | CASSSTSGRVSWETQYF
TRBJ2-1 | TRBV3-1/TRBV3-2 | CASSQVGGSNEQFF
TRBJ2-2 | TRBV9 | CASSVGGRGTGELFF
TRBJ2-5 | TRBV3-1/TRBV3-2 | CASSQAEQTQYF
TRBJ2-3 | TRBV9 | CASSVDEAVTQYF
TRBJ2-7 | TRBV5-1 | CASTRWSGRGGEQYF
TRBJ2-2 | TRBV7-2 | CASTTNWAGELFF
TRBJ1-3 | TRBV27 | CATQWSSQDNASESFSGNTIYF
TRBJ2-7 | TRBV2 | CASSEGYLTPLGEQYF
TRBJ1-2 | TRBV13 | CASSPGQGKAIGYTF
TRBJ2-5 | TRBV3-1/TRBV3-2 | CASSQENRGTQYF
TRBJ2-1 | TRBV7-8 | CASSPTPGTSGVGGYNEQFF
TRBJ1-2 | TRBV7-2 | CASSFSGANYGYTF
TRBJ1-1 | TRBV25-1 | CASSEPPNTEAFF
TRBJ1-5 | TRBV5-6 | CASSFFSGTGNQPQHF
TRBJ2-5 | TRBV5-6 | CASSVSGSTQETQYF
TRBJ2-7 | TRBV19 | CASGEGLRGEQYF
TRBJ2-7 | TRBV7-2 | CASSPNPLLAGGYYEQYF
TRBJ2-3 | TRBV19 | CASRKAGKSGTDTQYF
TRBJ2-2 | TRBV6-1 | CASSEYGGFSTGELFF
TRBJ1-2 | TRBV5-1 | CASSLAPGERGYTF
TRBJ2-7 | TRBV11-1 | CASTFTGAQVQYF
TRBJ1-3 | TRBV5-1 | CASSLGTGDTIYF
TRBJ2-3 | TRBV3-1/TRBV3-2 | CASSPSGTGPTQYF
TRBJ1-4 | TRBV5-1 | CASSLGGTKGEKLFF
TRBJ1-2 | TRBV28 | CASSSPGQGYYGYTF
TRBJ2-7 | TRBV3-1/TRBV3-2 | CASSHTGQNLYEQYF
TRBJ1-6 | TRBV3-1/TRBV3-2 | CASSLRDSPLHF
TRBJ2-2 | TRBV18 | CASSPLQGSDTGELFF
TRBJ1-1 | TRBV29-1 | CSAQARHRDRLNTEAFF
TRBJ1-1 | TRBV7-9 | CASSSRLMNTEAFF
TRBJ1-1 | TRBV27 | CASSFRGGNTEAFF
TRBJ2-6 | TRBV5-8 | CASRPQAGANVLTF
TRBJ1-4 | TRBV29-1 | CSVLQGDSGEKLFF
TRBJ2-7 | TRBV5-4 | CASSPGQRFYEQYF
TRBJ1-1 | TRBV7-9 | CASSLGQGSPVTFF
TRBJ2-5 | TRBV2 | CARRGLGETQYF
TRBJ1-2 | TRBV6-2/TRBV6-3 | CASSYLTPSWGYTF
TRBJ2-7 | TRBV7-8 | CASSSYRGPYEQYF
TRBJ1-1 | TRBV29-1 | CSIIPRDSPQTEAFF
TRBJ1-5 | TRBV7-3 | CASSLTADSNQPQHF
TRBJ1-2 | TRBV23-1 | CASSQSWGAENKSGYTF
TRBJ2-7 | TRBV9 | CASSDGGAVSTRQYF
TRBJ2-7 | TRBV2 | CASIVVTRYYEQYF
TRBJ2-7 | TRBV6-6 | CASGLAGLAYEQYF